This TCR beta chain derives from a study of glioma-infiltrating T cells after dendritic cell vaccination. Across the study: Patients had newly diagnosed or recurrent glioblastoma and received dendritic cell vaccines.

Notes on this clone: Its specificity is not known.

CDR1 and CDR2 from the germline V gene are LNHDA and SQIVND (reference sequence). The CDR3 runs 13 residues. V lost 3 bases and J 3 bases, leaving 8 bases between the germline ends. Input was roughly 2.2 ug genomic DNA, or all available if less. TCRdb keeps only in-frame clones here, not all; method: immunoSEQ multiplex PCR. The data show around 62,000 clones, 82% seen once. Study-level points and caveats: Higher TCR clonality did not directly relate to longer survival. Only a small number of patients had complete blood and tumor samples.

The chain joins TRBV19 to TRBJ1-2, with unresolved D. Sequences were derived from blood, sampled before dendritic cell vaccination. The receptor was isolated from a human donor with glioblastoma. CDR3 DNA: TGTGCCAGTAGTATGCACGGGGACTATGGCTACACCTTC. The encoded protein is CASSMHGDYGYTF. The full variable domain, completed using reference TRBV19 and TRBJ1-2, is DGGITQSPKYLFRKEGQNVTLSCEQNLNHDAMYWYRQDPGQGLRLIYYSQIVNDFQKGDIAEGYSVSREKKESFPLTVTSAQKNPTAFYLCASSMHGDYGYTFGSGTRLTVV.